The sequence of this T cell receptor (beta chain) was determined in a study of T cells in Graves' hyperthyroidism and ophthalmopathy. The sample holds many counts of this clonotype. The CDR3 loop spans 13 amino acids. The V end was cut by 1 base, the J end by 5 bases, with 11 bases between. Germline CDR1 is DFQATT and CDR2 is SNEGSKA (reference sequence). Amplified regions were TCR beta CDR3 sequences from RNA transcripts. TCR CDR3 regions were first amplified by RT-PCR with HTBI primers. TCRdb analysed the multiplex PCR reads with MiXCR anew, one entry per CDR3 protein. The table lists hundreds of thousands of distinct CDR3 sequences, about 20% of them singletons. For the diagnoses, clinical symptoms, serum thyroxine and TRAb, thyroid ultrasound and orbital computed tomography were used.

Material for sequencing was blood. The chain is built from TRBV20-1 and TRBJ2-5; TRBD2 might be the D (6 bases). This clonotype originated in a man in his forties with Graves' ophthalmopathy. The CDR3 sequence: CSARGGETETQYF. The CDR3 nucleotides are TGCAGTGCTAGAGGGGGGGAAACGGAGACCCAGTACTTC.